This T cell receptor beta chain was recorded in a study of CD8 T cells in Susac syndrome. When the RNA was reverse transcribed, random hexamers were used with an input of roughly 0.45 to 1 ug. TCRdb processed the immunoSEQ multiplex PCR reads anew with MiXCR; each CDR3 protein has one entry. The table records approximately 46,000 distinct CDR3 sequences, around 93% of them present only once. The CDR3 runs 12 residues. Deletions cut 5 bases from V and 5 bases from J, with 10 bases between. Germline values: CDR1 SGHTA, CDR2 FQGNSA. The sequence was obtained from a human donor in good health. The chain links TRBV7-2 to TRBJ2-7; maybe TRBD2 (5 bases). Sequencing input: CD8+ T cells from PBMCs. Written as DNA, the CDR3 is TGTGCCAGCAGCGTGGACTCTCACGAGCAGTACTTC. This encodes CASSVDSHEQYF.